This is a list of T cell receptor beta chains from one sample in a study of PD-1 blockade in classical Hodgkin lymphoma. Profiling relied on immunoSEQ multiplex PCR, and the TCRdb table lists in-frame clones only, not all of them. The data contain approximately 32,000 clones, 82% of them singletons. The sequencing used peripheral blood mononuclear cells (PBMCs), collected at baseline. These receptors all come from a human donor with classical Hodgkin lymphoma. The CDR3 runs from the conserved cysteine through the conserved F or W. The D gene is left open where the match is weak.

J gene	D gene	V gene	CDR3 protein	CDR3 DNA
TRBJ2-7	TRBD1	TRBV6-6	CASRRTGGPIYEQYF	TGTGCCAGCAGACGGACAGGGGGACCAATCTACGAGCAGTACTTC
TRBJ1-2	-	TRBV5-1	CASSLTREGGYTF	TGCGCCAGCAGCTTGACCAGGGAGGGGGGCTACACCTTC
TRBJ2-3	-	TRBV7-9	CASSSSGGAVRDTQYF	TGTGCCAGCAGCTCTTCAGGGGGGGCAGTCAGGGATACGCAGTATTTT
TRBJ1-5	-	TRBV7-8	CASSSAGNSNQPQHF	TGTGCCAGCAGCTCAGCAGGGAATAGCAATCAGCCCCAGCATTTT
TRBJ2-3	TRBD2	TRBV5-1	CASSLEGPGTSGGAGSDTQYF	TGCGCCAGCAGCTTGGAAGGCCCCGGGACTAGCGGGGGGGCCGGTTCAGATACGCAGTATTTT
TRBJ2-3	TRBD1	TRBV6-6	CASNQGAWDTQYF	TGTGCCAGCAATCAGGGGGCTTGGGATACGCAGTATTTT
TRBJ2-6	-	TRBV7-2	CASRESGANVLTF	TGTGCCAGCAGAGAGTCTGGGGCCAACGTCCTGACTTTC
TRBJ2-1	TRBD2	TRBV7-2	CASSLALAGGLNEQFF	TGTGCCAGCAGCTTAGCGCTAGCGGGGGGCCTCAATGAGCAGTTCTTC
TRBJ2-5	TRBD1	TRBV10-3	CAISRGTGEETQYF	TGTGCCATCAGTCGGGGGACAGGGGAGGAGACCCAGTACTTC
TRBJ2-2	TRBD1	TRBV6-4	CASRRTGDTGELFF	TGTGCCAGCAGGCGGACAGGGGATACCGGGGAGCTGTTTTTT
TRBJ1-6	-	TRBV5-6	CASSWESSSYNSPLHF	TGTGCCAGCAGCTGGGAATCGAGCTCCTATAATTCACCCCTCCACTTT